These 17 T cell receptor beta chains originate from one sample sequenced in a study of identical twins listed by TCRdb under 2016. Library preparation was by 5' RACE. TCRdb names Illumina HiSeq 2000 as the instrument used. TCRdb handled the public reads itself, with Q25 trimming in fastp and clone calling in MiXCR, and kept productive beta chains. Each CDR3 protein appears once, grouped with its most common genes and DNA. Across this sample there are 1.5 million or so distinct CDR3 sequences, with roughly a third seen only once. The top ten hold approximately 0.29% of the sample. Specimen: cord blood. The receptor set was obtained from a newborn girl in good health.

This clonotype was recorded a few times. This sequence joins TRBV7-9 and TRBJ2-6; 7 bases map to TRBD1. This CDR3 contains 16 residues. The germline CDR1 and CDR2 sequences are SEHNR and FQNEAQ (reference sequence). V shed 6 bases and J 3 bases; nucleotides not matched to a gene: 8. This CDR3 is CASSRTGAGGANVLTF. In nucleotides, the CDR3 is TGTGCCAGCAGTCGCACAGGGGCTGGTGGGGCCAACGTCCTGACTTTC.

This clonotype was detected only a few times. The genes are TRBV10-2 and TRBJ2-3, with D possibly TRBD1 on 5 matching bases. Germline CDR1 WSHSY, CDR2 SAAADI. The CDR3 extends over 15 amino acids. V lost 7 bases and J 0 bases, leaving 14 bases between the germline ends. The CDR3 here is CASKEQAPSTDTQYF. The DNA for the CDR3 is TGCGCCAGCAAGGAACAGGCTCCTAGCACAGATACGCAGTATTTT.

This clonotype has a handful of counts. The gene calls are TRBV11-2 and TRBJ2-5; 8 positions agree with TRBD2. The junction had 12 bases not matched to a gene; V was cut back by 1 base and J by 2 bases. Per germline, CDR1 SGHAT and CDR2 FQNNGV. CDR3 length: 18 amino acids. The CDR3 DNA sequence: TGTGCCAGCAGCTTAGGTCTAGCGGGCGCTACTTTTCAAGAGACCCAGTACTTC. Protein product: CASSLGLAGATFQETQYF.

This clonotype occurred a few times. The V call is TRBV6-5, the J call TRBJ1-3, with no clear D. Germline V gives CDR1 MNHEY, CDR2 SVGAGI. Trimming removed 0 bases from V and 3 bases from J, with 12 bases in between. The CDR3 length is 16 residues. DNA of the CDR3: TGTGCCAGCAGTTACTCGAAGGGATCTTATGGAAACACCATATATTTT. Translated: CASSYSKGSYGNTIYF.

The chain couples TRBV4-2 to TRBJ1-1; 7 nucleotides align to TRBD1. The length of the CDR3 is 15 residues. Per the germline V gene, CDR1 is LGHNA and CDR2 is YNFKEQ. J gave up 4 bases and V 2 bases, and 7 bases lay outside the gene matches. CDR3 nucleotide sequence: TGTGCCAGCAGCCAACTCACAGGGGAGGCCACTGAAGCTTTCTTT. It encodes CASSQLTGEATEAFF.

This clonotype has a handful of counts. V is TRBV28 and J is TRBJ2-1, with a tentative D call TRBD2 (5 bases). V lost 3 bases, J lost 0 bases, and 18 bases lay in between. CDR3 size: 18 residues. CDR1 and CDR2 (germline): MDHEN, SYDVKM. CDR3 loop: CASSLASRAISSYNEQFF. CDR3 nucleotide sequence: TGTGCCAGCAGTTTGGCTAGCCGGGCCATTAGCTCCTACAATGAGCAGTTCTTC.

J is TRBJ2-3 and V is TRBV24-1; 11 bases map to TRBD2. Germline V gene lookup returns CDR1 KGHDR and CDR2 SFDVKD. V trimming: 0 bases; J trimming: 0 bases; junction bases outside the gene matches: 1. CDR3 length: 17 amino acids. The CDR3 is CATSDLLAGGSTDTQYF. The DNA of the CDR3 is TGTGCCACCAGTGATTTGCTAGCGGGGGGCAGCACAGATACGCAGTATTTT.

The genes are TRBV29-1 and TRBJ2-3, with D tentatively TRBD1 or TRBD2 (6 bases each). Trimming took 3 bases from V and 5 from J, leaving 15 bases between them. This CDR3 contains 14 residues. Germline loops: CDR1 SQVTM, CDR2 ANQGSEA. Here the CDR3 reads CSVEVGGRVDTQYF. The DNA of the CDR3 is TGCAGCGTTGAGGTGGGGGGCAGAGTAGATACGCAGTATTTT.

With regard to this clonotype: Mismatch with germline at one junction end may stem from a read error. The chain is built from TRBV20-1 and TRBJ2-5, with D unresolved. Germline V lookup: CDR1 DFQATT, CDR2 SNEGSKA (reference sequence). This CDR3 contains 13 residues. For the CDR3, the DNA is TGCCGTGCTCCCGACCATCTCCAAGAGACCCAGTACTTC. Translated: CRAPDHLQETQYF.

This chain uses TRBV6-9 with TRBJ2-5, with TRBD1 as a possible D gene (5 bases). This CDR3 is built from 16 residues. V dropped 0 bases and J dropped 2 bases, with 13 bases sitting between them. The germline CDR1 and CDR2 sequences are MNHGY and SVAAGI. The CDR3 DNA follows: TGTGCCAGCAGTTATTCGGACATCTTCATTCAAGAGACCCAGTACTTC. Its protein product is CASSYSDIFIQETQYF.

The chain links TRBV20-1 to TRBJ1-6; 8 bases agree with TRBD1. Germline V gene lookup returns CDR1 DFQATT and CDR2 SNEGSKA (reference sequence). V shed 0 bases and J 9 bases; nucleotides not matched to a gene: 4. The CDR3 contains 14 residues. CDR3 in amino acids: CSARDRGQSSPLHF. The CDR3 nucleotides read TGCAGTGCTAGAGACAGGGGGCAAAGTTCACCCCTCCACTTT.

The gene calls are TRBV12-3 or TRBV12-4 and TRBJ2-3; TRBD1 is a possible D gene (5 bases). CDR3 length: 18 amino acids. V lost 1 base and J 0 bases, leaving 17 bases between the germline ends. The CDR3 coding sequence is TGTGCCAGCAGTTTAGTATTTTGGGGCGACCATAGCACAGATACGCAGTATTTT. Amino acid sequence: CASSLVFWGDHSTDTQYF.

The gene calls are TRBV24-1 and TRBJ1-1; the D is unclear. Looked up from germline, CDR1 is KGHDR and CDR2 is SFDVKD. Trimming cost V 4 bases and J 1 base, with 6 bases left between them. This CDR3 has 13 residues. The CDR3 loop is CATSESPNTEAFF. Written as DNA, the CDR3 is TGTGCCACCAGTGAAAGCCCGAACACTGAAGCTTTCTTT.

The genes are TRBV28 and TRBJ2-3; D may match TRBD1 or TRBD2 (6 bases each). Trimming took 3 bases from V and 3 from J, leaving 16 bases between them. Germline V gene lookup returns CDR1 MDHEN and CDR2 SYDVKM. The CDR3 consists of 16 residues. The CDR3 DNA is TGTGCCAGCAGTTTCCCGTGGGGGGCTCGTACAGATACGCAGTATTTT. Translation gives CASSFPWGARTDTQYF.

As regards this clonotype: Its ends do not fully match the called genes, so a read error is possible. The rearrangement joins TRBV5-1 to TRBJ2-7; D unclear. This CDR3 has 13 amino acids. Germline-derived CDR1 and CDR2 are SGHRS and YFSETQ. The CDR3 region has the DNA TGCGCCAGCAGCTTCGCCAGAGCCTACGAGCGGTACTTC. Amino acids: CASSFARAYERYF.

The genes are TRBV5-6 and TRBJ1-2; tentative D call: TRBD1 (6 bases). This CDR3 spans 17 amino acids. V shed 0 bases and J shed 0 bases, with 15 bases lying between them. Germline V CDR1 and CDR2: SGHDT, YYEEEE. In DNA form, the CDR3 reads TGTGCCAGCAGCTTGGGAACCCACAGGGCTACTAACTATGGCTACACCTTC. Protein: CASSLGTHRATNYGYTF.

This clonotype was counted once. The chain combines TRBV29-1 with TRBJ1-2, with TRBD1 matching 7 bases. This CDR3 spans 15 amino acids. Germline V gene lookup returns CDR1 SQVTM and CDR2 ANQGSEA. After removal of 3 bases from V and 2 bases from J, the junction contained 9 bases not matched to a gene. The CDR3 protein is CSVDGGDSWNYGYTF. The CDR3 DNA reads as TGCAGCGTTGATGGAGGGGACAGCTGGAACTATGGCTACACCTTC.